Each of the 17 T cell receptor beta chains below was sequenced from the same sample in a study of shared clonotypes between healthy human individuals. Using immunoSEQ multiplex PCR, the repertoire was profiled, and TCRdb retains in-frame clones only, with some absent. The table lists about 1,500,000 clones, roughly 97% of them singletons. Sequenced: naive CD4+ T cells sorted from blood. Sample subset: CD45RA+ positively selected. The receptors shown here come from a man aged 25-40 years in good health.

V and J are TRBV7-9 and TRBJ1-4; D uncertain. The V gene lost 4 bases and the J gene lost 0 bases, with 12 bases spanning the gap. The CDR3 is 16 residues long. Germline CDR1 and CDR2: SEHNR and FQNEAQ (reference sequence). CDR3 DNA sequence: TGTGCCAGCAGCTACCACCAGACATCAACTAATGAAAAACTGTTTTTT. This translates into CASSYHQTSTNEKLFF.

This chain uses TRBV11-2 with TRBJ2-5; perhaps TRBD2 as D (7 bases). Germline V gene lookup returns CDR1 SGHAT and CDR2 FQNNGV. Trimming removed 1 base from V and 2 bases from J, with 11 bases in between. This CDR3 contains 15 residues. The CDR3 region is CASSLVGGVQETQYF. The CDR3 nucleotides read TGTGCCAGCAGCTTAGTAGGGGGGGTACAAGAGACCCAGTACTTC.

This rearrangement joins TRBV7-2 to TRBJ2-7, with 10 bases identical to TRBD2. Unmatched junction bases numbered 5, after V lost 2 bases and J lost 4 bases. The CDR3 is 15 amino acids. From germline, CDR1 is SGHTA and CDR2 FQGNSA. In nucleotides, the CDR3 is TGTGCCAGCAGCTTACTAGCGGGAGCTTTGTACGAGCAGTACTTC. The encoded protein is CASSLLAGALYEQYF.

The chain joins TRBV5-8 to TRBJ2-1; 9 bases line up with TRBD2. Per the germline V gene, CDR1 is SGHTS and CDR2 is YDEGEE. This CDR3 has 16 residues. Trimming removed 4 bases from V and 4 bases from J; junction bases left unmatched: 9. CDR3 amino acids: CASSGLGTSKYNEQFF. CDR3 nucleotide sequence: TGTGCCAGCAGCGGGCTAGGGACTAGCAAATACAATGAGCAGTTCTTC. The complete variable domain, with remaining parts taken from reference TRBV5-8 and TRBJ2-1, reads EAGVTQSPTHLIKTRGQQATLRCSPISGHTSVYWYQQALGLGLQFLLWYDEGEERNRGNFPPRFSGRQFPNYSSELNVNALELEDSALYLCASSGLGTSKYNEQFFGPGTRLTVL.

The V call is TRBV7-4, the J call TRBJ2-7; a possible D gene is TRBD2 (5 bases). V lost 2 bases to trimming and J lost 2 bases, with 16 bases between them. Looked up from germline, CDR1 is SGHVT and CDR2 is SQSDAQ. The CDR3 covers 16 residues. DNA of the CDR3: TGTGCCAGCAGCTTAAGTTCAGCGGAGGTGACCTACGAGCAGTACTTC. The encoded protein is CASSLSSAEVTYEQYF.

J is TRBJ2-3 and V is TRBV7-2, with 16 bases lining up with TRBD2. Per germline, CDR1 SGHTA and CDR2 FQGNSA. There are 17 residues in the CDR3. With 2 bases clipped from V and 4 bases from J, the junction kept 3 bases outside the gene matches. Here the CDR3 DNA reads TGTGCCAGCAGCTTAAGGGGACTAGCGGGAGGGGCAGATACGCAGTATTTT. Its protein product is CASSLRGLAGGADTQYF. Full variable domain (missing parts from reference TRBV7-2 and TRBJ2-3): GAGVSQSPSNKVTEKGKDVELRCDPISGHTALYWYRQSLGQGLEFLIYFQGNSAPDKSGLPSDRFSAERTGGSVSTLTIQRTQQEDSAVYLCASSLRGLAGGADTQYFGPGTRLTVL.

The rearrangement links TRBV2 to TRBJ2-1, with a tentative D call TRBD2 (5 bases). Deletions cut 1 base from V and 0 bases from J, with 7 bases between. This CDR3 has 15 residues. Germline V gene sequence: CDR1 SNHLY, CDR2 FYNNEI. The CDR3 is CASSEEGSSYNEQFF. CDR3 DNA: TGTGCCAGCAGTGAAGAAGGGAGCTCCTACAATGAGCAGTTCTTC.

The chain links TRBV19 to TRBJ2-2; unclear D gene. Trimming stripped 3 bases from V and 1 base from J, with 6 bases between. The V gene's germline CDR1 is LNHDA and CDR2 SQIVND (reference sequence). The CDR3 contains 14 residues. CDR3 protein: CASSMMRNTGELFF. CDR3 DNA sequence: TGTGCCAGTAGTATGATGCGGAACACCGGGGAGCTGTTTTTT.

This chain joins TRBV7-2 and TRBJ1-4; the D gene is possibly TRBD1 (6 bases). The V gene's germline CDR1 is SGHTA and CDR2 FQGNSA. Between the trimmed V and J ends, which lost 6 bases and 3 bases, there was a span of 14 bases. The CDR3 runs to 15 residues. The CDR3 region is CASRPQGPANEKLFF. Written as DNA, the CDR3 is TGTGCCAGCAGGCCCCAGGGGCCAGCTAATGAAAAACTGTTTTTT.

The rearrangement uses TRBV7-9 and TRBJ1-6; D perhaps matches TRBD1 (6 bases). The CDR3 runs to 15 residues. V lost 2 bases and J 6 bases, leaving 11 bases between the germline ends. CDR1 and CDR2 (germline): SEHNR, FQNEAQ (reference sequence). CDR3 nucleotides: TGTGCCAGCAGCTTACAACAGGGCGCTAATTCACCCCTCCACTTT. It translates to CASSLQQGANSPLHF. The variable domain in full, completed from reference TRBV7-9 and TRBJ1-6, reads DTGVSQNPRHKITKRGQNVTFRCDPISEHNRLYWYRQTLGQGPEFLTYFQNEAQLEKSRLLSDRFSAERPKGSFSTLEIQRTEQGDSAMYLCASSLQQGANSPLHFGNGTRLTVT.

This rearrangement joins TRBV29-1 to TRBJ2-7, with no clear D. The V gene lost 5 bases and the J gene lost 3 bases, with 8 bases spanning the gap. Germline CDR1 reads SQVTM; CDR2 reads ANQGSEA. This CDR3 region has 11 residues. CDR3 DNA sequence: TGCAGCGTTCAGGTGATCTACGAGCAGTACTTC. Its protein product is CSVQVIYEQYF.

The chain carries TRBV11-2 and TRBJ1-2, with D uncertain. Germline values: CDR1 SGHAT, CDR2 FQNNGV. The CDR3 has 14 amino acids. V gave up 5 bases and J gave up 0 bases, with 10 bases separating them. CDR3 coding DNA: TGTGCCAGCAGCCGACTGCACTCTAACTATGGCTACACCTTC. Translating it yields CASSRLHSNYGYTF.

This chain uses TRBV30 with TRBJ1-3; no definite D call. Between the trimmed V and J ends, which lost 3 bases and 0 bases, there was a span of 9 bases. This CDR3 region has 14 residues. Germline CDR1 is GTSNPN and CDR2 is SVGIG (reference sequence). The CDR3: CAWSIRSSGNTIYF. DNA for the CDR3: TGTGCCTGGAGCATACGGAGCTCTGGAAACACCATATATTTT.

The table lists this clone with a count of one. This chain joins TRBV19 and TRBJ1-5; possibly TRBD1 for D (6 bases). The CDR3 is 16 residues long. Trimming removed 4 bases from V and 7 bases from J, with 20 bases in between. CDR1 LNHDA and CDR2 SQIVND come from the germline V gene (reference sequence). The CDR3 DNA follows: TGTGCCAGTAGTACGACTTACAGGGAGTGGGGACAGCCCCAGCATTTT. This translates into CASSTTYREWGQPQHF.

The chain links TRBV28 to TRBJ1-4; no firm D call. The CDR3 has 13 amino acids. With 9 bases removed from V and 6 bases from J, the gap between germline ends came to 14 bases. The germline V gene encodes CDR1 MDHEN and CDR2 SYDVKM. The CDR3 loop is CASTSSVDEKLFF. As DNA, the CDR3 is TGTGCCAGTACTTCCTCCGTCGATGAAAAACTGTTTTTT.

The J gene is TRBJ2-3, the V gene TRBV10-1, with 13 bases aligning to TRBD2. The CDR3 spans 16 residues. Looked up from germline, CDR1 is WNHNN and CDR2 is SYGVQD (reference sequence). J lost 6 bases, V lost 2 bases, and 5 bases had no gene match. The CDR3 loop is CASSETSGRARDTQYF. The CDR3 DNA reads as TGCGCCAGCAGTGAGACTAGCGGGAGGGCCCGGGATACGCAGTATTTT.

The chain employs TRBV29-1 and TRBJ2-2; TRBD2 matches at 9 bases. The V gene's germline CDR1 is SQVTM and CDR2 ANQGSEA. CDR3 size: 14 residues. V shed 6 bases, J shed 3 bases, and the junction held 5 bases outside the gene matches. The chain's CDR3 is CSVATSGHTGELFF. CDR3 DNA: TGCAGCGTCGCGACTAGCGGTCACACCGGGGAGCTGTTTTTT.